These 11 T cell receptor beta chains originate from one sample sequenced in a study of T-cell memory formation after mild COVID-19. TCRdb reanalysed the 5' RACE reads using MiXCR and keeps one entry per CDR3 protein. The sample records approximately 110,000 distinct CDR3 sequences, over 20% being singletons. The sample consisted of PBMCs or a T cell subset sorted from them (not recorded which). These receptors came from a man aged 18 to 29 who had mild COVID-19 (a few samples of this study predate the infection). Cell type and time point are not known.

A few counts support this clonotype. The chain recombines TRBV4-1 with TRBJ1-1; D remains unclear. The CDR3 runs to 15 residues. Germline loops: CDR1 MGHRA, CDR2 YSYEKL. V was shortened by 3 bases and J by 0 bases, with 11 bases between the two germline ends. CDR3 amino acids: CASSHQPGMNTEAFF. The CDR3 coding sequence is TGCGCCAGCAGCCACCAACCGGGGATGAACACTGAAGCTTTCTTT.

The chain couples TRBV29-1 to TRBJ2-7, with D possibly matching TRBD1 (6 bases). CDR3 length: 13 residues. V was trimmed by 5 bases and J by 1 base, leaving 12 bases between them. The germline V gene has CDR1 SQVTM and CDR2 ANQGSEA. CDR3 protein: CSVSNTGSYEQYV. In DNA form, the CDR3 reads TGCAGCGTTTCCAATACAGGGTCCTACGAGCAGTACGTC.

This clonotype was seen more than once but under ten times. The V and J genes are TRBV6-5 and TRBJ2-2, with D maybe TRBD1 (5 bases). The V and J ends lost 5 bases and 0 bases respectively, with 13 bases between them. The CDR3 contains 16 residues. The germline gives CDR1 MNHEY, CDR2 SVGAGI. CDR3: CASSNTGYANTGELFF. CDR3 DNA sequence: TGTGCCAGCAGTAATACAGGTTACGCGAACACCGGGGAGCTGTTTTTT.

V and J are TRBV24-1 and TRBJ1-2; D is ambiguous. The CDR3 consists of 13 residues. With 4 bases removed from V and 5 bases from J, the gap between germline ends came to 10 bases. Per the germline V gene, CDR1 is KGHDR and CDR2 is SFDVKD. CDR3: CATSDSMGYGYTF. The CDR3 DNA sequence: TGTGCCACCAGTGACTCAATGGGGTATGGCTACACCTTC.

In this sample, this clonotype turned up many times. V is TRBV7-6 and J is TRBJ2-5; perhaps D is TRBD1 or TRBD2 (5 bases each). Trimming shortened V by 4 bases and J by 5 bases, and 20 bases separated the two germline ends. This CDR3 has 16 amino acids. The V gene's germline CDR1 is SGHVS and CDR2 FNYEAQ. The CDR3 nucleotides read TGTGCCAGCAGCTCGCCCCCCGACGGGACCGGGGAGACCCAGTACTTC. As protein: CASSSPPDGTGETQYF.

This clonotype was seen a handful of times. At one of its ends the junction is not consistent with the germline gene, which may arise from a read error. CDR3 protein: CASSPGGKLFF. The CDR3 DNA is TGTGCCAGCAGCCCCGGCGGGAAGCTGTTTTTT. This chain connects TRBV9 to TRBJ2-2; D perhaps matches TRBD2 (6 bases). Per the germline V gene, CDR1 is SGDLS and CDR2 is YYNGEE. This CDR3 comprises 11 residues. Complete variable domain (other parts from reference TRBV9 and TRBJ2-2): DSGVTQTPKHLITATGQRVTLRCSPRSGDLSVYWYQQSLDQGLQFLIQYYNGEERAKGNILERFSAQQFPDLHSELNLSSLELGDSALYFCASSPGGKLFFGEGSRLTVL.

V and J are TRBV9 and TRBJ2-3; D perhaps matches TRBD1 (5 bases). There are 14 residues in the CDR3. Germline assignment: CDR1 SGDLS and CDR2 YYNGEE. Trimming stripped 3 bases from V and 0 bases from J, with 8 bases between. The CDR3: CASSDRWSTDTQYF. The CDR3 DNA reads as TGTGCCAGCAGCGACAGGTGGAGCACAGATACGCAGTATTTT.

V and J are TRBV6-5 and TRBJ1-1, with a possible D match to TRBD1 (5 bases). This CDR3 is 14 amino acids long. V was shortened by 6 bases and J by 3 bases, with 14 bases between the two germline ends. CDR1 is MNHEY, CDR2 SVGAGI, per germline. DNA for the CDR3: TGTGCCAGCAGCCTAACCGTGACAGACACTGAAGCTTTCTTT. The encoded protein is CASSLTVTDTEAFF.

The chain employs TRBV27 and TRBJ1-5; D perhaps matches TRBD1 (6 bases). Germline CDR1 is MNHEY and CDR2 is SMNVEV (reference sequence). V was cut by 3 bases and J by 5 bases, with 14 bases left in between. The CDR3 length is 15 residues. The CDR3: CASSFVWDNDQPQHF. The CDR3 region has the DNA TGTGCCAGCAGTTTTGTGTGGGACAACGATCAGCCCCAGCATTTT.

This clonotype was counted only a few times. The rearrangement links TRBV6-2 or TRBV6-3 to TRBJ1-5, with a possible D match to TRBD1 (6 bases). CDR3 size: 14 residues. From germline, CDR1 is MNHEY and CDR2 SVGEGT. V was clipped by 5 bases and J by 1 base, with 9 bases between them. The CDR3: CASSKDSSNQPQHF. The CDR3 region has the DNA TGTGCCAGCAGTAAGGACAGCAGCAATCAGCCCCAGCATTTT.

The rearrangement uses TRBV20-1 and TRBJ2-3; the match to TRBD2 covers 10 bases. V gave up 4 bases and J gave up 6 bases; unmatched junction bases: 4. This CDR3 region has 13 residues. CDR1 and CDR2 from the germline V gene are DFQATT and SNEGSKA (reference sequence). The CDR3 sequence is CSAKSGGADTQYF. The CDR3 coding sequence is TGCAGTGCTAAAAGCGGGGGGGCGGATACGCAGTATTTT.